This TCR beta chain emerged from a study of tumor and adjacent non-tumor tissue in lung cancer. Whole-study findings and limits: Normal lung showed higher cumulative top 100 clone frequency than tumor. Higher tumor TCR diversity was associated with shorter survival.

RNA was extracted from bulk tissue without any cell sorting. This non-tumor lung sample came from over 3 cm beyond the tumor edge. This clonotype was recorded once. The antigen is undetermined. A much larger clone differs from this one at a single base, so this may be a read error. Germline CDR1 and CDR2: SGHRS and YFSETQ. V was trimmed by 1 base and J by 7 bases, leaving 12 bases between them. There are 14 residues in the CDR3. Three rounds of nested PCR, following a modified ARM-PCR protocol, produced the TCRbeta library. TCRdb ran MiXCR on the multiplex PCR reads and lists one entry per CDR3 protein. The top ten clones hold about 20% of a sample with 35,000 to 55,000 distinct CDR3 sequences, roughly two thirds of them seen once.

The source is a woman aged 40 to 50 with non-small cell lung cancer. The source material was distant non-tumor lung tissue. This chain connects TRBV5-1 to TRBJ1-5; a weak D match, TRBD1 (5 bases). The CDR3 loop is CASSLKAGMQPQHF. For the CDR3, the DNA is TGCGCCAGCAGCTTGAAGGCAGGGATGCAGCCCCAGCATTTT.